The 27 T cell receptor beta chains below all came from one sample that was sequenced in a study of graft-versus-host responses after intestinal transplantation. Using immunoSEQ multiplex PCR, the repertoire was profiled, and TCRdb retains in-frame clones only, with some absent. The sample holds almost 4,000 clones, less than 45% seen once. The culture paired approximately 200,000 irradiated violet-dye-labeled stimulators with approximately 200,000 CFSE-labeled responders. The material was alloreactive CD8+ T cells from a mixed lymphocyte reaction culture, obtained before transplantation. Subset defined: CFSE-low proliferating T cells sorted from approximately 6-day pre-transplant mixed lymphocyte reaction (GvH or HvG direction). The receptors stem from a human patient who was an organ donor for intestinal transplantation.

The rearrangement joins TRBV4-1 to TRBJ2-7; 10 bases are shared with TRBD2. Germline V gene sequence: CDR1 MGHRA, CDR2 YSYEKL. V was pared by 0 bases and J by 6 bases, with 8 bases of the junction left unmatched. The CDR3 contains 16 residues. In DNA form, the CDR3 reads TGCGCCAGCAGCCAAGATGTGGCTAGCGGGGGCCGCGAGCAGTACTTC. Translation: CASSQDVASGGREQYF.

This sequence joins TRBV14 and TRBJ2-7, with D possibly TRBD2 on 6 matching bases. CDR1 SGHDN and CDR2 FVKESK come from the germline V gene. CDR3 length equals 15 residues. Trimming took 3 bases from V and 7 from J, leaving 19 bases between them. CDR3 residues: CASSQGPGTPLEQYF. CDR3 DNA: TGTGCCAGCAGCCAGGGGCCAGGGACTCCTTTAGAGCAGTACTTC.

The chain carries TRBV7-9 and TRBJ2-5, with D unclear. The germline V gene encodes CDR1 SEHNR and CDR2 FQNEAQ (reference sequence). The CDR3 runs 14 residues. V lost 5 bases, J lost 0 bases, and 10 bases lay in between. The CDR3 protein is CASSTPRDQETQYF. The CDR3 DNA reads TGTGCCAGCAGCACACCCCGGGACCAAGAGACCCAGTACTTC.

The chain couples TRBV5-1 to TRBJ2-1; TRBD2 agrees at 7 bases. This CDR3 comprises 19 residues. Germline V lookup: CDR1 SGHRS, CDR2 YFSETQ. After removal of 4 bases from V and 0 bases from J, the junction contained 16 bases not matched to a gene. DNA for the CDR3: TGCGCCAGCAGCCTCCTGAAAGTTAGCGGGCGCCCCTCCTACAATGAGCAGTTCTTC. Protein sequence: CASSLLKVSGRPSYNEQFF.

Only a few counts were recorded for this clone. The rearrangement uses TRBV6-5 and TRBJ2-1, with D possibly being TRBD1 (5 bases). The CDR3 length is 14 residues. Trimming took 2 bases from V and 2 from J, leaving 7 bases between them. CDR1 MNHEY and CDR2 SVGAGI come from the germline V gene. CDR3 coding DNA: TGTGCCAGCAGTTACGCAGGGACCTACAATGAGCAGTTCTTC. Its translation: CASSYAGTYNEQFF.

In this sample, this clone is medium-sized (0.01 to 0.1%). The chain links TRBV27 to TRBJ2-7, with TRBD2 matching 11 bases. Germline CDR1 MNHEY, CDR2 SMNVEV (reference sequence). V was clipped by 7 bases and J by 3 bases; unmatched bases: 8. The CDR3 sequence is 15 residues long. In DNA, the CDR3 is TGTGCCAGCACCTTCTCAGGACTAGCGGGCTACGAGCAGTACTTC. Residues: CASTFSGLAGYEQYF.

This clone was seen a handful of times. This sequence joins TRBV7-2 and TRBJ1-2; TRBD1 is a possible D gene (6 bases). This CDR3 contains 14 residues. Trimming removed 5 bases at V and 9 bases at J, with 19 bases between. Germline-derived CDR1 and CDR2 are SGHTA and FQGNSA. CDR3 sequence (DNA): TGTGCCAGCAGCCCCGGGGGGGCGCATATTAGCTACACCTTC. Translated: CASSPGGAHISYTF.

The sample holds a few counts of this clone. This chain's CDR3 is CASSLRRTQYF. For the CDR3, the DNA is TGTGCCAGCAGCTTGCGGAGGACGCAGTATTTT. V gene TRBV5-5 combines with J gene TRBJ2-3, with D perhaps matching TRBD2 (5 bases). CDR1 and CDR2 (germline): SGHKS, YYEKEE (reference sequence). The CDR3 is 11 residues long. With 1 base removed from V and 9 bases from J, the gap between germline ends came to 6 bases.

The chain combines TRBV5-1 with TRBJ1-5, with 11 bases fitting TRBD1. The CDR3 extends over 16 amino acids. V lost 0 bases to trimming and J lost 4 bases; unmatched junction nucleotides: 3. Per germline, CDR1 SGHRS and CDR2 YFSETQ. CDR3 residues: CASSLDGTGGNQPQHF. For the CDR3, the DNA is TGCGCCAGCAGCTTGGATGGGACAGGGGGAAATCAGCCCCAGCATTTT.

This clone has a handful of counts. V and J are TRBV28 and TRBJ1-5; D call uncertain. Trimming took 8 bases from V and 5 from J, leaving 13 bases between them. There are 13 residues in the CDR3. Germline assignment: CDR1 MDHEN and CDR2 SYDVKM. The CDR3 DNA reads TGTGCCAGCTGTCCCGTCGGGGATCAGCCCCAGCATTTT. Protein product: CASCPVGDQPQHF.

The rearrangement uses TRBV9 and TRBJ2-5; weak D call: TRBD2 (7 bases). Between the trimmed V and J ends, which lost 4 bases and 3 bases, there was a span of 13 bases. The CDR3 loop spans 14 amino acids. Germline V CDR1 and CDR2: SGDLS, YYNGEE. CDR3 DNA sequence: TGTGCCAGCAGCAAGGGGGGGGAGAAAGAGACCCAGTACTTC. Amino acids: CASSKGGEKETQYF.

This sequence joins TRBV4-1 and TRBJ2-1; TRBD2 matches 8 bases. CDR3 size: 16 residues. The ends lost 5 bases at V and 12 bases at J; junction bases unmatched: 18. Germline CDR1 reads MGHRA; CDR2 reads YSYEKL. The CDR3 reads CASSYNPPGLALGQFF. The CDR3 nucleotides are TGCGCCAGCAGCTATAACCCACCCGGACTAGCTCTTGGGCAGTTCTTC.

The chain has TRBV5-8 and TRBJ2-2, with a weak D call TRBD2 (6 bases). Per the germline V gene, CDR1 is SGHTS and CDR2 is YDEGEE. The germline V and J ends were trimmed by 4 bases and 0 bases, with 10 bases remaining between them. The CDR3 has 15 residues. The CDR3 loop reads CASSPRDSNTGELFF. The DNA for the CDR3 is TGTGCCAGCAGCCCTCGGGACTCGAACACCGGGGAGCTGTTTTTT.

This clone occurred a few times. This chain's CDR3 is CASSRGRVAFF. CDR3 DNA sequence: TGTGCCAGCAGCAGAGGGAGGGTGGCTTTCTTT. The chain combines TRBV7-8 with TRBJ1-1, with D unclear. The CDR3 runs to 11 residues. V lost 5 bases to trimming and J lost 11 bases, with 12 bases between them. Germline loops: CDR1 SGHVS, CDR2 FQNEAQ.

This clone was observed a few times. The chain joins TRBV28 to TRBJ2-1; D uncertain. The germline gives CDR1 MDHEN, CDR2 SYDVKM. V was cut by 5 bases and J by 7 bases, with 3 bases left in between. The CDR3 is 10 amino acids. CDR3: CASSQNEQFF. The CDR3 region has the DNA TGTGCCAGCAGTCAAAATGAGCAGTTCTTC.

The rearrangement uses TRBV19 and TRBJ1-1; D remains unclear. Germline CDR1 and CDR2: LNHDA and SQIVND (reference sequence). The CDR3 has 15 residues. The V end lost 0 bases, the J end lost 4 bases, and 12 bases lay between the germline ends. The CDR3 here is CASSIDFNSPTEAFF. The CDR3 bases are TGTGCCAGTAGTATAGATTTTAACAGTCCCACTGAAGCTTTCTTT.

The gene calls are TRBV28 and TRBJ1-2, with D possibly TRBD1 on 6 matching bases. V was pared by 2 bases and J by 4 bases, with 11 bases between. The germline gives CDR1 MDHEN, CDR2 SYDVKM. This CDR3 is built from 14 residues. The CDR3 loop reads CASSLNVGAYGYTF. The DNA of the CDR3 is TGTGCCAGCAGTTTAAACGTGGGGGCCTATGGCTACACCTTC.

This clone was recorded a few times. As DNA, the CDR3 is TGTGCCATCAGTGAGTCGAAGCCAGGGAAGCGCAATCAGCCCCAGCATTTT. Translation gives CAISESKPGKRNQPQHF. V gene TRBV10-3 combines with J gene TRBJ1-5, with D possibly being TRBD1 (5 bases). Deletions cut 0 bases from V and 2 bases from J, with 14 bases between. The CDR3 consists of 17 residues. Germline V gene data show CDR1 as ENHRY and CDR2 as SYGVKD.

The rearrangement joins TRBV27 to TRBJ2-1, with TRBD2 matching over 13 bases. The J segment lost 0 bases and the V segment lost 6 bases, leaving 8 bases of the junction unmatched. The CDR3 runs to 18 residues. Germline CDR1 is MNHEY and CDR2 is SMNVEV (reference sequence). CDR3 DNA sequence: TGTGCCAGCAGGGCCGGGACTAGCGGGAAAAGCTCCTACAATGAGCAGTTCTTC. This sequence encodes CASRAGTSGKSSYNEQFF.

This chain links TRBV25-1 with TRBJ2-7, with no clear D. V lost 5 bases and J 1 base, leaving 9 bases between the germline ends. Germline V gives CDR1 MGHDK, CDR2 SYGVNS. The CDR3 extends over 13 amino acids. The CDR3 loop reads CASSLARSYEQYF. As DNA, the CDR3 is TGTGCCAGCAGTTTGGCCAGATCCTACGAGCAGTACTTC.

This clone has only a few counts. The V gene is TRBV18, the J gene TRBJ2-7; D not resolved. Trimming cost V 1 base and J 6 bases, with 13 bases left between them. The CDR3 has 14 residues. The germline V gene encodes CDR1 KGHSH and CDR2 LQKENI. The CDR3 loop is CASSPLWSVSEQYF. The CDR3 DNA follows: TGTGCCAGCTCACCACTTTGGTCAGTAAGCGAGCAGTACTTC.

This chain uses TRBV19 with TRBJ2-1, with D maybe TRBD1 (6 bases). Germline V lookup: CDR1 LNHDA, CDR2 SQIVND (reference sequence). Deletions cut 5 bases from V and 8 bases from J, with 13 bases between. This CDR3 comprises 13 residues. CDR3 nucleotides: TGTGCCAGTAGTCCGTACAGGGTTCATGAGCAGTTCTTC. Its translation: CASSPYRVHEQFF.

This clone has more than one count but fewer than ten. The rearrangement joins TRBV7-2 to TRBJ1-2; tentative D call: TRBD1 (5 bases). The CDR3 covers 14 residues. V lost 6 bases and J 8 bases, leaving 19 bases between the germline ends. From germline, CDR1 is SGHTA and CDR2 FQGNSA. CDR3 loop: CASSSWTGGGGYTF. The CDR3 DNA follows: TGTGCCAGCAGTTCCTGGACGGGGGGAGGAGGCTACACCTTC.

The genes are TRBV28 and TRBJ2-1; 11 bases fit TRBD2. J was trimmed by 1 base and V by 4 bases; bases with no gene match: 6. This CDR3 is built from 17 residues. Germline V gene sequence: CDR1 MDHEN, CDR2 SYDVKM. In DNA, the CDR3 is TGTGCCAGCAGTTGGACTAGCGGGCCCCCTTCCTACAATGAGCAGTTCTTC. Protein: CASSWTSGPPSYNEQFF.

The chain is built from TRBV11-2 and TRBJ1-1; D not certain. CDR1 is SGHAT and CDR2 is FQNNGV in the germline V gene. Trimming removed 1 base at V and 3 bases at J, with 6 bases between. The CDR3 runs 13 residues. CDR3 region: CASSLGHYTEAFF. CDR3 bases: TGTGCCAGCAGCTTAGGACATTACACTGAAGCTTTCTTT.

This clone is deemed medium-sized. The CDR3 loop is CASRESGDYEQYF. The CDR3 DNA reads as TGTGCCAGCAGAGAGTCAGGGGACTACGAGCAGTACTTC. The chain has TRBV2 and TRBJ2-7; tentatively, D is TRBD1 (6 bases). V was cut by 6 bases and J by 3 bases, with 12 bases left in between. Germline loops: CDR1 SNHLY, CDR2 FYNNEI. This CDR3 is 13 amino acids long.

This clone is large. The V and J genes are TRBV7-9 and TRBJ2-3; D is unclear. The CDR3 covers 12 residues. Between the trimmed V and J ends, which lost 2 bases and 6 bases, there was a span of 6 bases. Looked up from germline, CDR1 is SEHNR and CDR2 is FQNEAQ (reference sequence). The CDR3 DNA follows: TGTGCCAGCAGCTTACTCGGTGATACGCAGTATTTT. Amino acid sequence: CASSLLGDTQYF.